Below, 13 T cell receptor beta chains from the same sample are listed, as sequenced in a study of T cell responses to AZD1222 COVID-19 vaccine. Sequencing was performed with immunoSEQ multiplex PCR; in TCRdb, only in-frame clones are kept and a portion is missing. The sample lists about 130,000 clones; about 92% were seen once. Sequenced here: peripheral blood, sampled on day 0 of AZD1222 vaccination. All receptors come from an adult in good health.

The gene calls are TRBV28 and TRBJ1-6; D ambiguous. Germline assignment: CDR1 MDHEN and CDR2 SYDVKM. CDR3 length: 11 residues. V was clipped by 3 bases and J by 10 bases, with 4 bases between them. CDR3 in amino acids: CASSFKSPLHF. CDR3 nucleotide sequence: TGTGCCAGCAGTTTCAAATCACCCCTCCACTTT.

The chain couples TRBV6-5 to TRBJ1-5; perhaps TRBD1 as D (6 bases). This CDR3 has 14 amino acids. Germline V gives CDR1 MNHEY, CDR2 SVGAGI. Trimming stripped 5 bases from V and 5 bases from J, with 13 bases between. CDR3 in amino acids: CASSPGQVYQPQHF. The CDR3 DNA sequence: TGTGCCAGCAGTCCGGGACAAGTCTATCAGCCCCAGCATTTT.

This rearrangement joins TRBV6-5 to TRBJ1-1; D perhaps matches TRBD1 (6 bases). The V end was cut by 6 bases, the J end by 8 bases, with 19 bases between. The CDR3 extends over 14 amino acids. Germline CDR1 and CDR2: MNHEY and SVGAGI. Here the CDR3 reads CASRTRDRSPEAFF. The CDR3 region has the DNA TGTGCCAGCAGGACCCGAGACAGGTCTCCAGAAGCTTTCTTT.

The chain carries TRBV29-1 and TRBJ2-1; TRBD2 matches at 15 bases. This CDR3 region has 16 residues. The germline V gene has CDR1 SQVTM and CDR2 ANQGSEA. Germline trimming cut 3 bases from V and 4 bases from J; bases unmatched to any gene: 4. CDR3 sequence reads: CSVDAGLAGGYNEQFF. CDR3 nucleotide sequence: TGCAGCGTTGACGCCGGACTAGCGGGGGGGTACAATGAGCAGTTCTTC.

The V call is TRBV4-1, the J call TRBJ1-6; unclear D gene. There are 14 residues in the CDR3. Germline V CDR1 and CDR2: MGHRA, YSYEKL. The V gene lost 4 bases and the J gene lost 13 bases, with 17 bases spanning the gap. CDR3 in amino acids: CASSPHMGLGPLHF. CDR3 DNA: TGCGCCAGCAGCCCCCACATGGGGTTAGGCCCCCTCCACTTT.

The chain combines TRBV4-1 with TRBJ2-1; D may match TRBD1 or TRBD2 (6 bases each). V lost 1 base, J lost 9 bases, and 16 bases lay in between. Germline CDR1 reads MGHRA; CDR2 reads YSYEKL. This CDR3 spans 15 amino acids. CDR3 DNA sequence: TGCGCCAGCAGCCAAGTTCGGCCGGGGGCGGCTGAGCAGTTCTTC. The encoded protein is CASSQVRPGAAEQFF.

The V call is TRBV6-5, the J call TRBJ2-5; 8 bases agree with TRBD2. Germline values: CDR1 MNHEY, CDR2 SVGAGI. With V trimmed by 5 bases and J by 5 bases, 7 bases remained unmatched. The CDR3 is made up of 14 amino acids. This chain's CDR3 is CASSPRGARETQYF. CDR3 nucleotides: TGTGCCAGCAGTCCGCGGGGGGCGCGTGAGACCCAGTACTTC.

The rearrangement uses TRBV6-2 or TRBV6-3 and TRBJ1-2, with TRBD1 matching 8 bases. The V gene end was trimmed by 5 bases and the J gene end by 5 bases; junction bases not matched to a gene: 13. The CDR3 covers 16 residues. Germline V lookup: CDR1 MNHEY, CDR2 SVGEGT. CDR3 coding DNA: TGTGCCAGCAGTCAAGCTTGGAAAAGACAGGGGTATGGCTACACCTTC. Its translation is CASSQAWKRQGYGYTF.

This chain uses TRBV7-6 with TRBJ1-1; D is unresolved. Trimming took 1 base from V and 5 from J, leaving 14 bases between them. CDR1 and CDR2 from the germline V gene are SGHVS and FNYEAQ. The CDR3 contains 15 residues. The CDR3 is CASSLGQHGGTEAFF. The CDR3 region has the DNA TGTGCCAGCAGCTTAGGTCAGCACGGCGGGACTGAAGCTTTCTTT.

V is TRBV30 and J is TRBJ2-1, with D possibly matching TRBD1 (6 bases). From germline, CDR1 is GTSNPN and CDR2 SVGIG (reference sequence). The CDR3 is 15 residues long. V shed 5 bases and J shed 4 bases, with 18 bases lying between them. The CDR3 region is CAWASGTPRYNEQFF. CDR3 nucleotide sequence: TGTGCCTGGGCATCCGGGACACCTAGATACAATGAGCAGTTCTTC.

The gene calls are TRBV19 and TRBJ1-5; TRBD1 might be the D (5 bases). V was pared by 3 bases and J by 5 bases, with 8 bases between. CDR3 length equals 13 residues. Germline assignment: CDR1 LNHDA and CDR2 SQIVND (reference sequence). Here the CDR3 reads CASSIRGDQPQHF. The CDR3 nucleotides read TGTGCCAGTAGTATCCGGGGGGATCAGCCCCAGCATTTT.

V gene TRBV5-1 combines with J gene TRBJ1-1; possible D gene TRBD1, 5 bases. From germline, CDR1 is SGHRS and CDR2 YFSETQ. Trimming took off 5 bases at V and 1 base at J, with 15 bases between the two ends. The CDR3 is 15 amino acids. The CDR3 sequence is CASRPQGLRNTEAFF. The CDR3 DNA sequence: TGCGCCAGCAGACCCCAGGGTTTGCGGAACACTGAAGCTTTCTTT.

This chain connects TRBV4-1 to TRBJ1-1, with no clear D. The V end lost 3 bases, the J end lost 4 bases, and 15 bases lay between the germline ends. The germline V gene encodes CDR1 MGHRA and CDR2 YSYEKL. The CDR3 sequence is 15 residues long. CDR3 in amino acids: CASSHPAGVGTEAFF. In DNA form, the CDR3 reads TGCGCCAGCAGCCACCCCGCTGGGGTAGGCACTGAAGCTTTCTTT.